This T cell receptor beta chain was documented in a study of T cells in Graves' hyperthyroidism and ophthalmopathy. Amplification targeted TCR beta CDR3 regions from RNA transcripts. TCR CDR3 underwent first-round RT-PCR with the HTBI primer set. TCRdb used MiXCR to reprocess the multiplex PCR reads, holding one entry per CDR3 protein. The sample has over 250,000 distinct CDR3 sequences, over 15% seen once. Trimming pared 3 bases from V and 7 bases from J, leaving 13 bases between. The CDR3 has 13 residues. The germline gives CDR1 SNHLY, CDR2 FYNNEI. This TCR derives from a woman aged 60-70 years with Graves' ophthalmopathy. Specimen: blood. J is TRBJ2-7 and V is TRBV2; D remains ambiguous. CDR3 in DNA: TGTGCCAGCAGTGACGAACGTATGGGAGAGCAGTACTTC. This sequence encodes CASSDERMGEQYF.